These 10 T cell receptor beta chains were sequenced from one sample in a study of CD8 T cells in ankylosing spondylitis. The antigens these receptors bind are not known. The study, taken as a whole, reports: Among TCR beta sequences, a motif of eight highly homologous variants appeared characteristic of ankylosing spondylitis blood.

TCRdb re-derived calls from the 5' RACE reads in MiXCR, one entry per CDR3 protein. This repertoire shows approximately 540,000 distinct CDR3 sequences, roughly 13% found once; its top ten account for approximately 6.2%. The specimen was blood, either unsorted or a sorted T cell fraction (not recorded which). The receptors come from a male donor with ankylosing spondylitis.

The genes are TRBV24-1 and TRBJ1-2; the D gene is possibly TRBD1 (5 bases). Germline CDR1 is KGHDR and CDR2 is SFDVKD. The length of the CDR3 is 12 residues. Trimming pared 4 bases from V and 8 bases from J, leaving 10 bases between. CDR3 amino acids: CATSDFKGGYTF. The CDR3 DNA sequence: TGTGCCACCAGTGACTTCAAGGGGGGCTACACCTTC.

CDR3 nucleotide sequence: TGTGCCAGCAGCCCGAGTGGTAGGACCTATGGCTACACCTTC. It encodes CASSPSGRTYGYTF. The chain carries TRBV3-1 and TRBJ1-2; D is uncertain. The germline V gene encodes CDR1 LGHDT and CDR2 YNNKEL (reference sequence). The CDR3 is made up of 14 amino acids. V was trimmed by 4 bases and J by 4 bases, leaving 13 bases between them.

The genes are TRBV12-3 or TRBV12-4 and TRBJ1-1; 10 nucleotides align to TRBD1. The CDR3 totals 16 residues. Trimming took 2 bases from V and 4 from J; bases not matched to a gene: 7. The CDR3 spells CASSLRQGAPTTEAFF. CDR3 DNA: TGTGCCAGCAGTTTAAGACAGGGGGCGCCGACCACTGAAGCTTTCTTT.

This clonotype was seen more than once but under ten times. The CDR3 DNA sequence: TGCAGTGCTAGACGAGACAACTACGAGCAGTACTTC. It encodes CSARRDNYEQYF. The genes are TRBV20-1 and TRBJ2-7, with unresolved D. This CDR3 comprises 12 residues. With 2 bases removed from V and 3 bases from J, the gap between germline ends came to 8 bases. CDR1 DFQATT and CDR2 SNEGSKA come from the germline V gene (reference sequence).

This clonotype was detected ten times or more. The gene calls are TRBV7-9 and TRBJ2-1; TRBD2 matches at 10 bases. From germline, CDR1 is SEHNR and CDR2 FQNEAQ (reference sequence). Trimming cost V 4 bases and J 3 bases; bases outside gene matches: 3. CDR3 length: 15 amino acids. Here the CDR3 DNA reads TGTGCCAGCAGCTACGGGACTAGCGACTACAATGAGCAGTTCTTC. As protein: CASSYGTSDYNEQFF.

This clonotype has just a few counts. The chain links TRBV27 to TRBJ1-2, with D uncertain. The CDR3 is 13 residues long. The germline CDR1 and CDR2 sequences are MNHEY and SMNVEV (reference sequence). Trimming took off 5 bases at V and 8 bases at J, with 15 bases between the two ends. CDR3 DNA sequence: TGTGCCAGCAGTCCCCGAGGACCAGGAGGCTACACCTTC. As protein: CASSPRGPGGYTF.

This clonotype was counted ten times or more. The chain links TRBV11-2 to TRBJ2-2, with 10 bases fitting TRBD2. Germline V gene sequence: CDR1 SGHAT, CDR2 FQNNGV. This CDR3 region has 17 residues. J was trimmed by 5 bases and V by 1 base; bases with no gene match: 7. The CDR3 protein is CASSLGYSGRSTGELFF. As DNA, the CDR3 is TGTGCCAGCAGCTTAGGATATAGCGGGAGGTCGACCGGGGAGCTGTTTTTT.

The sample holds many counts of this clonotype. This sequence joins TRBV11-2 and TRBJ2-5; no clear D. The V and J ends lost 3 bases and 2 bases respectively, with 16 bases between them. The CDR3 contains 16 residues. Looked up from germline, CDR1 is SGHAT and CDR2 is FQNNGV. CDR3 residues: CASSFSEWGGQETQYF. CDR3 bases: TGTGCCAGCAGCTTCAGTGAGTGGGGTGGTCAAGAGACCCAGTACTTC.

The chain uses TRBV29-1 and TRBJ2-5; the D is unclear. Germline V gives CDR1 SQVTM, CDR2 ANQGSEA. The V end lost 1 base, the J end lost 7 bases, and 13 bases lay between the germline ends. The CDR3 loop spans 13 amino acids. The CDR3: CSVEVGAIGTQYF. The DNA of the CDR3 is TGCAGCGTTGAAGTGGGTGCAATCGGGACCCAGTACTTC.

This chain links TRBV20-1 with TRBJ2-1, with TRBD2 matching over 10 bases. J gave up 0 bases and V 1 base, and 15 bases lay outside the gene matches. This CDR3 is 20 amino acids long. The germline V gene has CDR1 DFQATT and CDR2 SNEGSKA (reference sequence). The CDR3 nucleotides are TGCAGTGCTAGAGTTTATTTCAGGACTAGCGGAGCTCTCTCCTACAATGAGCAGTTCTTC. Encoded protein: CSARVYFRTSGALSYNEQFF.